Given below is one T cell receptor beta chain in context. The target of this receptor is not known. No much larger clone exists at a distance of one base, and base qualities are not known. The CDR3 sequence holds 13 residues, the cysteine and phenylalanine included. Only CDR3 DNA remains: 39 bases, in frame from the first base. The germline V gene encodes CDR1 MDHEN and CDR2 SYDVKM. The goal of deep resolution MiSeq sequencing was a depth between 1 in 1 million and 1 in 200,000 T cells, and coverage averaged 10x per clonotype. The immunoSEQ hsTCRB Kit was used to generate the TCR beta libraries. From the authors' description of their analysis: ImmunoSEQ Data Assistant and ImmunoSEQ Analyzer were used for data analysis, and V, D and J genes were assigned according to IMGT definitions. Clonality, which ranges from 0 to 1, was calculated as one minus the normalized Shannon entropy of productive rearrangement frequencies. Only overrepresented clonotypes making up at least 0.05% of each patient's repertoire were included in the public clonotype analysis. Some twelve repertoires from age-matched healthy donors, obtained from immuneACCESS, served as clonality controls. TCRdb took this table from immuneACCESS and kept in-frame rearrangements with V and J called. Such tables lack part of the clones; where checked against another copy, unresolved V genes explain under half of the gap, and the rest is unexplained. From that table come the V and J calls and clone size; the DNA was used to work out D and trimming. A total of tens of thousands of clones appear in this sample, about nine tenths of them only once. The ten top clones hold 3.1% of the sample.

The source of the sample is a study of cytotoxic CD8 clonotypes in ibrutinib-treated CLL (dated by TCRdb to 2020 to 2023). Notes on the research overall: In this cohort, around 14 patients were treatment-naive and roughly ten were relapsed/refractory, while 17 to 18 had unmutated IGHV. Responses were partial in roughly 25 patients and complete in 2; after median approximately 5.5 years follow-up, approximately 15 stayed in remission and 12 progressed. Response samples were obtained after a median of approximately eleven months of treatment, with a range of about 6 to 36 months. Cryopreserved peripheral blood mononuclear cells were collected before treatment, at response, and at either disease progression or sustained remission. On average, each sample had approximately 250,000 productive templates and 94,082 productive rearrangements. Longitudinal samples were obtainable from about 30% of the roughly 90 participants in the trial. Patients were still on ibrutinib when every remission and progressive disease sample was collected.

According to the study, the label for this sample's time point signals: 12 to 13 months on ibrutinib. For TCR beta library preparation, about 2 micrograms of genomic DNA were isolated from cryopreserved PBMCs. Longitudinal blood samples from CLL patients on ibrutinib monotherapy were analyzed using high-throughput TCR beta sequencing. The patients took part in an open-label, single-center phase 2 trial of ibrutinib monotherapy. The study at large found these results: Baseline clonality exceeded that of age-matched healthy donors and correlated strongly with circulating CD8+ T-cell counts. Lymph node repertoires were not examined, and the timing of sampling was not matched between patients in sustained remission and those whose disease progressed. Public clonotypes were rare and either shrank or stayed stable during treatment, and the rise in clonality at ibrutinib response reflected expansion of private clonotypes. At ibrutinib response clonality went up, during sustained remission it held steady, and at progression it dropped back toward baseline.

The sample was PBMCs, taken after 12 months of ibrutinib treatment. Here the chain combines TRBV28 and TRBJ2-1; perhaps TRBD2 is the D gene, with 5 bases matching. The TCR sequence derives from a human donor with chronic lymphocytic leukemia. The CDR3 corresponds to CAKSRIGGDEQFF. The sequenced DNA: TGTGCTAAGTCTCGCATCGGAGGCGATGAGCAGTTCTTC. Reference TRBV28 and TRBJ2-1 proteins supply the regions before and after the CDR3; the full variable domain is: DVKVTQSSRYLVKRTGEKVFLECVQDMDHENMFWYRQDPGLGLRLIYFSYDVKMKEKGDIPEGYSVSREKKERFSLILESASTNQTSMYLCAKSRIGGDEQFFGPGTRLTVL.